The 29 T cell receptor beta chains below were found in one sample sequenced in a study of blood T cells in healthy people across ages. The authors ran a second PCR of 7 to 11 cycles using a sample-barcoded 5' primer and a J-beta primer mix. Via MiXCR, TCRdb re-called the 5' RACE reads, giving one row per CDR3 protein. The table records about 1.4 million distinct CDR3 sequences, approximately 63% of them present only once. Material: blood. The origin of the receptors is a man younger than 30 in good health.

The chain uses TRBV6-1 and TRBJ1-6; D remains unclear. V lost 0 bases to trimming and J lost 6 bases, with 9 bases between them. Per germline, CDR1 MNHNS and CDR2 SASEGT. This CDR3 is 15 amino acids long. CDR3: CASSEAAVSNSPLHF. The CDR3 DNA is TGTGCCAGCAGTGAAGCGGCGGTATCTAATTCACCCCTCCACTTT.

This clonotype turned up a few times. This chain uses TRBV12-3 or TRBV12-4 with TRBJ1-2, with D tentatively TRBD1 (5 bases). V lost 4 bases to trimming and J lost 2 bases, with 11 bases between them. The length of the CDR3 is 14 residues. In DNA, the CDR3 is TGTGCCAGCAGTTATTCAACAGGCAACTATGGCTACACCTTC. As protein: CASSYSTGNYGYTF.

The V call is TRBV6-1, the J call TRBJ2-3; possibly TRBD1 or TRBD2 for D (5 bases each). The ends were cut back, 5 bases at V and 3 bases at J, with 15 bases in the middle. The germline gives CDR1 MNHNS, CDR2 SASEGT. This CDR3 has 15 amino acids. CDR3 loop: CASSLTGLETDTQYF. In DNA form, the CDR3 reads TGTGCCAGCAGTCTCACGGGGCTAGAAACAGATACGCAGTATTTT.

This clonotype was recorded only once. The chain employs TRBV5-1 and TRBJ2-5; D unresolved. This CDR3 comprises 16 residues. Germline values: CDR1 SGHRS, CDR2 YFSETQ. V shed 0 bases and J shed 1 base, with 13 bases lying between them. The CDR3 loop is CASSLGLVRVQETQYF. The CDR3 DNA reads TGCGCCAGCAGCTTGGGTTTGGTGAGAGTCCAAGAGACCCAGTACTTC.

This clonotype was picked up one time. This chain links TRBV12-3 or TRBV12-4 with TRBJ1-1; perhaps TRBD1 as D (6 bases). The V gene lost 7 bases and the J gene lost 3 bases, with 18 bases spanning the gap. The CDR3 spans 15 residues. The CDR3 nucleotides are TGTGCCAGCACAGACAGGCGCCTCTTTCACACTGAAGCTTTCTTT. This translates into CASTDRRLFHTEAFF.

The gene calls are TRBV25-1 and TRBJ2-7; weak D call: TRBD1 (8 bases). From germline, CDR1 is MGHDK and CDR2 SYGVNS. CDR3 length equals 15 residues. V lost 6 bases to trimming and J lost 1 base, with 16 bases between them. Here the CDR3 DNA reads TGTGCCAGCAGATCACAGGGGGGGGTATCCTACGAGCAGTACTTC. It translates to CASRSQGGVSYEQYF.

The rearrangement links TRBV28 to TRBJ1-6; D unclear. This CDR3 comprises 13 residues. The V and J ends lost 2 bases and 9 bases respectively, with 8 bases between them. From germline, CDR1 is MDHEN and CDR2 SYDVKM. Here the CDR3 reads CASSLSPTSPLHF. The DNA of the CDR3 is TGTGCCAGCAGTTTAAGCCCTACTTCACCCCTCCACTTT. Full variable domain (missing parts from reference TRBV28 and TRBJ1-6): DVKVTQSSRYLVKRTGEKVFLECVQDMDHENMFWYRQDPGLGLRLIYFSYDVKMKEKGDIPEGYSVSREKKERFSLILESASTNQTSMYLCASSLSPTSPLHFGNGTRLTVT.

The chain combines TRBV2 with TRBJ2-1; TRBD1 matches 8 bases. J gave up 6 bases and V 8 bases, and 12 bases lay outside the gene matches. This CDR3 spans 15 amino acids. CDR1 is SNHLY and CDR2 is FYNNEI in the germline V gene. The DNA of the CDR3 is TGTGCCAGCGGGGATCCGGGACAGGCCCCCAATGAGCAGTTCTTC. It specifies CASGDPGQAPNEQFF.

In its sample, this clonotype was seen a few times. The rearrangement uses TRBV6-6 and TRBJ2-7; D might be TRBD1 or TRBD2, each matching 5 bases. CDR1 MNHNY and CDR2 SVGAGI come from the germline V gene (reference sequence). The CDR3 is made up of 17 amino acids. V was pared by 0 bases and J by 6 bases, with 21 bases between. In DNA, the CDR3 is TGTGCCAGCAGTTACTCGGCTAGGCTCCGGGACGTCAGCGAGCAGTACTTC. Amino acid sequence: CASSYSARLRDVSEQYF.

The CDR3 spells CASSLAAGLASPLHF. CDR3 nucleotide sequence: TGTGCCAGCAGCTTGGCCGCAGGGTTGGCTTCACCCCTCCACTTT. V is TRBV5-6 and J is TRBJ1-6; D is possibly TRBD1 (5 bases). The CDR3 extends over 15 amino acids. Germline CDR1 reads SGHDT; CDR2 reads YYEEEE. V was shortened by 0 bases and J by 9 bases, with 13 bases between the two germline ends.

As concerns this clonotype: The junction differs from germline at one of its ends, possibly a read error. The rearrangement joins TRBV27 to TRBJ2-7, with 9 bases aligning to TRBD1. There are 18 residues in the CDR3. CDR1 is MNHEY, CDR2 SMNVEV, per germline (reference sequence). CDR3 nucleotide sequence: TGTGGCAGCAGTTCTCCCACGCCGGGACAGGGAGTCTCCTACGAGCAGTACTTC. Protein sequence: CGSSSPTPGQGVSYEQYF.

This clonotype has just a few counts. V is TRBV3-1 and J is TRBJ2-7, with D perhaps matching TRBD2 (5 bases). V was clipped by 1 base and J by 2 bases, with 9 bases between them. The CDR3 contains 14 residues. Germline loops: CDR1 LGHDT, CDR2 YNNKEL (reference sequence). The CDR3 DNA sequence: TGTGCCAGCAGCCAAGGCGGACTTCCCTACGAGCAGTACTTC. It encodes CASSQGGLPYEQYF.

In regard to this clonotype: The junction and the germline gene differ at one end; a read error may be behind it. The chain uses TRBV3-1 and TRBJ1-6; 8 nucleotides match TRBD1. Germline CDR1 and CDR2: LGHDT and YNNKEL (reference sequence). This CDR3 has 14 residues. As DNA, the CDR3 is TGTGCCAGCAGCCGACAGGACAGGGATTCACCCCTCCACTTC. Protein: CASSRQDRDSPLHF.

The rearrangement uses TRBV7-6 and TRBJ1-1, with D unresolved. CDR3 length: 13 residues. Germline loops: CDR1 SGHVS, CDR2 FNYEAQ. Trimming removed 8 bases at V and 4 bases at J, with 14 bases between. The CDR3 region has the DNA TGTGCCAGCCGGCGGGAGGTGGGCACTGAAGCTTTCTTT. Translating it yields CASRREVGTEAFF.

V usage is TRBV20-1 and J usage is TRBJ2-7; D uncertain. From germline, CDR1 is DFQATT and CDR2 SNEGSKA (reference sequence). Trimming cost V 3 bases and J 2 bases, with 14 bases left between them. The CDR3 length is 14 residues. The DNA of the CDR3 is TGCAGTGCTAGTGGGCCAGGTGGGGCCTACGAGCAGTACTTC. This codes for CSASGPGGAYEQYF.

About this clonotype: At one end, the junction sequence differs from germline, possibly due to a read error. The V call is TRBV12-3 or TRBV12-4, the J call TRBJ2-1, with 9 bases lining up with TRBD1. The CDR3 covers 16 residues. CDR3 region: CASSLRTGVTYNERFF. CDR3 coding DNA: TGTGCCAGCAGTCTTAGGACAGGGGTAACCTACAATGAGCGGTTCTTC.

This sequence joins TRBV12-3 or TRBV12-4 and TRBJ2-7; D remains unclear. The CDR3 spans 14 residues. Trimming pared 6 bases from V and 5 bases from J, leaving 17 bases between. In nucleotides, the CDR3 is TGTGCCAGCAGCCCGCGATTTGCAGCGAACGAGCAGTACTTC. Translating it yields CASSPRFAANEQYF.

The chain combines TRBV6-5 with TRBJ2-3; perhaps TRBD2 as D (5 bases). The ends were cut back, 6 bases at V and 3 bases at J, with 13 bases in the middle. Germline CDR1 MNHEY, CDR2 SVGAGI. This CDR3 is built from 14 residues. The CDR3 region has the DNA TGTGCCAGCAGCTCCTTCGGGGAGACAGATACGCAGTATTTT. The encoded protein is CASSSFGETDTQYF.

This chain joins TRBV20-1 and TRBJ2-5; D not resolved. The DNA end is a closer match to TRBJ2-7, so the J assignment may be wrong. The CDR3 is 12 residues long. The V gene's germline CDR1 is DFQATT and CDR2 SNEGSKA (reference sequence). Here the CDR3 DNA reads TGCAGTGCCAAATTGGTAGACGACGAGCAGTACTTC. Protein product: CSAKLVDDEQYF.

This clonotype showed up just a few times. The rearrangement uses TRBV28 and TRBJ1-2; a possible D gene is TRBD1 (6 bases). Germline values: CDR1 MDHEN, CDR2 SYDVKM. The germline V and J ends were trimmed by 3 bases and 4 bases, with 18 bases remaining between them. This CDR3 contains 16 residues. The DNA for the CDR3 is TGTGCCAGCAGTTTTTCGGGGTCCGGGGGCGGCTATGGCTACACCTTC. It is translated as CASSFSGSGGGYGYTF.

There are a few counts of this clonotype. With a much larger clone just one base away, this may be a read error. V gene TRBV6-4 combines with J gene TRBJ2-2, with D uncertain. This CDR3 comprises 13 residues. Germline loops: CDR1 MRHNA, CDR2 SNTAGT. V shed 1 base and J shed 1 base, with 1 base lying between them. CDR3 coding DNA: TGTGCCAGCAGTGACTGGAACACCGGGGAGCTGTTTTTT. This codes for CASSDWNTGELFF.

This clonotype was picked up one time. The chain uses TRBV7-2 and TRBJ2-1, with 7 bases aligning to TRBD2. V lost 1 base and J lost 8; bases outside the gene matches: 11. CDR1 SGHTA and CDR2 FQGNSA come from the germline V gene. The CDR3 totals 16 residues. The DNA for the CDR3 is TGTGCCAGCAGCTTAGGGGGAGCCGGGGGGTATGATGAGCAGTTCTTC. Protein sequence: CASSLGGAGGYDEQFF.

This clonotype was counted a few times. The V and J genes are TRBV10-3 and TRBJ2-6; D may be TRBD2 (5 bases). The CDR3 runs 15 residues. V was trimmed by 5 bases and J by 1 base, leaving 9 bases between them. Germline V gene sequence: CDR1 ENHRY, CDR2 SYGVKD. The CDR3 protein is CAISPEGSGANVLTF. CDR3 nucleotide sequence: TGTGCCATCAGTCCCGAGGGTTCTGGGGCCAACGTCCTGACTTTC.

This clonotype was counted only a few times. This rearrangement joins TRBV5-1 to TRBJ2-1; 9 bases match TRBD1. V lost 0 bases, J lost 6 bases, and 4 bases stayed unmatched. Germline V gives CDR1 SGHRS, CDR2 YFSETQ. CDR3 length: 15 amino acids. The chain's CDR3 is CASSLGDRESNEQFF. CDR3 in DNA: TGCGCCAGCAGCTTGGGGGACAGGGAGTCCAATGAGCAGTTCTTC.

This rearrangement joins TRBV20-1 to TRBJ2-7; 10 nucleotides line up with TRBD2. Germline lookup yields CDR1 DFQATT and CDR2 SNEGSKA (reference sequence). The CDR3 runs to 16 residues. With V trimmed by 5 bases and J by 2 bases, 12 bases remained unmatched. CDR3 nucleotides: TGCAGTGCTGGGCCGCGGCTAGCGGGGGAAACCTACGAGCAGTACTTC. It specifies CSAGPRLAGETYEQYF.

The rearrangement joins TRBV21-1 to TRBJ1-6. TRBV21-1 is labeled a pseudogene. The CDR3 runs to 14 residues. The CDR3 sequence is CASRREGGNSPLHF. Here the CDR3 DNA reads TGTGCCAGCAGGAGAGAGGGAGGAAATTCACCCCTCCACTTT.

The rearrangement uses TRBV2 and TRBJ1-2; 8 bases line up with TRBD1. Germline-derived CDR1 and CDR2 are SNHLY and FYNNEI. The CDR3 runs 13 residues. Germline trimming cut 6 bases from V and 6 bases from J; bases unmatched to any gene: 6. The chain's CDR3 is CASRPDRGNGYTF. In DNA form, the CDR3 reads TGTGCCAGCAGACCCGACAGGGGAAATGGCTACACCTTC.

The chain's CDR3 is CSASTGILVDEQFF. CDR3 nucleotides: TGCAGTGCTTCAACAGGGATACTAGTAGATGAGCAGTTCTTC. The chain couples TRBV20-1 to TRBJ2-1; a possible D gene is TRBD1 (6 bases). The CDR3 has 14 residues. The V end was cut by 5 bases, the J end by 8 bases, with 19 bases between. CDR1 DFQATT and CDR2 SNEGSKA come from the germline V gene (reference sequence).

The chain is built from TRBV5-1 and TRBJ2-7; D is possibly TRBD1 (5 bases). The CDR3 consists of 14 residues. Trimming removed 0 bases from V and 6 bases from J, with 13 bases in between. Per the germline V gene, CDR1 is SGHRS and CDR2 is YFSETQ. The CDR3 coding sequence is TGCGCCAGCAGCTTGGGCTCCTCTAGGGGCGAGCAGTACTTC. Its protein product is CASSLGSSRGEQYF.